This T cell receptor beta chain was sequenced for a study of beta chain features in type 1 diabetes listed by TCRdb under 2018. For the wider study: Patients and healthy donors did not differ in mean age, gender distribution, total cell number or subset yield. Across all samples, fewer than 130 million sorted cells were examined, and cell number per subset correlated strongly with RNA yield. The study compared TCRB repertoires of sorted circulating CD4+ T cell subsets between recently diagnosed type 1 diabetes patients and matched healthy donors. Naive and central memory subsets were obtained from all 28 donors, but regulatory and stem cell-like memory subsets were isolated from only 8 patients and roughly eight healthy donors. The investigation overall reported the following: Patients with type 1 diabetes made fewer insertions and deleted more nucleotides at VDJ recombination sites, implying thymic rearrangement abnormalities. HLA sub-analyses involved small numbers of individuals, so any influence of HLA type on TCRB rearrangement remained unresolved. Naive, central memory and regulatory TCRB repertoires appeared more similar among patients than among healthy donors. In all four CD4+ subsets, TCRB CDR3 length was moderately but significantly shorter in type 1 diabetes patients. Because cDNA was sequenced instead of genomic DNA, activated cells with high expression could be over-represented, although the groups did not differ in activation or CD3 levels. PCR may preferentially amplify shorter templates, but because patient and control samples were amplified and corrected together, any resulting skew would affect both groups equally.

Regarding this clone: Its antigen is still unknown. Base qualities are not provided; no much larger clone lies one nucleotide away.

Each donor gave one peripheral blood draw, averaging approximately 0.11 L, which was collected into heparinised tubes. A BD FACSAria II was used to sort naive, central memory, regulatory and stem cell-like memory CD4+ T cells with a panel that included CD45RO, CCR7, CD25, CD127, CD95 and CD27. Purity was above 95% for every sorted population. PBMCs were isolated right away by Lymphoprep density gradient centrifugation and were stained directly, without culture. To minimize batch effects, samples were stained and sorted in pairs, one healthy donor with one patient per experiment. All of the isolated RNA was reverse transcribed with the High Capacity cDNA Reverse Transcription Kit, so expressed TCRB transcripts were sequenced. Deep immunoSEQ sequencing was performed on naive, central memory and regulatory T cell samples, with an average of around 3.5 million total reads per sample. Sorted cells were lysed in RLT buffer and RNA was extracted with DNase-treated RNeasy Micro or Mini kits, depending on cell number. Each cell subset was processed on its own to prevent cross-contamination, while patient and healthy donor samples were processed together. TCRB sequences were amplified from cDNA with the immunoSEQ multiplex PCR, producing 87-bp fragments spanning the CDR3 region. Sequencing of the amplicons was done on the Illumina HiSeq platform. Turning to the authors' computational methods: PCR bias was computationally corrected using synthetic template baselines, reads within Hamming distance 2 were collapsed, and singletons that could not be merged were discarded. Reads were aligned against IMGT so that V, D and J genes, CDR3 length and insertions or deletions at six rearrangement sites could be assigned. Within each subset, clonotype counts were normalized to sorted cell number, and only after that were true diversity and Gini coefficients computed with the tcR R package. The overlap coefficient, calculated on TCRB nucleotide sequences, was used to measure repertoire sharing. Out-of-frame TCRB sequences from naive cells were analyzed as a proxy for the pre-selection repertoire. Imported from immuneACCESS, the table was reduced by TCRdb to in-frame sequences with V and J called. These copies leave out some clones; in studies compared against another copy, an unresolved V gene accounts for under half, and the cause of the remainder is not known. V and J calls and clone size come straight from that table; D and trimming were deduced from the DNA. Here the sample has a few hundred thousand clones; about a sixth occur a single time. The ten biggest clones cover about 0.092% of the sample.

The CDR3 contains 16 residues, cysteine and phenylalanine counted. The CDR3 DNA has 48 bases and is translated from base 1. The CDR1 and CDR2 encoded by the germline V gene are ENHRY and SYGVKD. V is trimmed back by 5 bases and J by 8 bases, and the junction contains 8 bases that no gene match accounts for. Sequenced sample: naive CD4+ T cells from blood. The cell subset or site label, read with the paper, signifies: true naive CD4+ T cells. The clonotype comes from a man aged 25 to 45 with type 1 diabetes. This chain joins TRBV10-3 to TRBJ2-1; TRBD2 agrees with 14 junctional bases. At the DNA level, the sequence is TGTGCCATCAGTAAACCGGGACTAGCGGGAGACTATGAGCAGTTCTTC. Translated, this is CAISKPGLAGDYEQFF.